This is a list of T cell receptor beta chains from one sample in a study of Ad26.COV2.S vaccination and SARS-CoV-2 variants. The protocol was immunoSEQ multiplex PCR, while the TCRdb copy is restricted to in-frame clones and leaves out a portion. The data show about 410,000 clones, about 90% seen once. The sample here was peripheral blood, taken in a trial of Ad26.COV2.S vaccine versus placebo. These TCRs come from a person between 18 and 65 years old who received the Ad26.COV2.S COVID-19 vaccine or a placebo. CDR3s include the opening cysteine and the closing phenylalanine or tryptophan. A D gene is named only where the DNA matches it firmly. For some rows the clone size is stated as once, few or many, or as a class when expanded; others skip it.

.	.	TRBV30	TRBJ2-5	TGTGCCTGGAGTGGTCGAGAGACCCAGTACTTC	CAWSGRETQYF
.	.	TRBV19	TRBJ2-3	TGTGCCAGTAGTATAGTTCGGCGCACAGATACGCAGTATTTT	CASSIVRRTDTQYF
.	TRBD1	TRBV7-9	TRBJ1-2	TGTGCCAGCAGCGCCGTAGGACAGGGGGGAGGCTACACCTTC	CASSAVGQGGGYTF
.	.	TRBV5-1	TRBJ2-3	TGCGCCAGCAGCTTGGCCCCGGGGGCCCGTACAGATACGCAGTATTTT	CASSLAPGARTDTQYF
.	.	TRBV7-2	TRBJ1-1	TGTGCCAGCAGCTCAGGCCCGGGGAGGGGAAACACTGAAGCTTTCTTT	CASSSGPGRGNTEAFF
.	TRBD2	TRBV29-1	TRBJ2-5	TGCAGCGTTGAAGAGTGGGGGGGCCAAGAGACCCAGTACTTC	CSVEEWGGQETQYF
.	.	TRBV5-4	TRBJ2-4	TGTGCCAGCAGCTTGGGACAAAACATTCAGTACTTC	CASSLGQNIQYF
.	.	TRBV19	TRBJ2-7	TGTGCCAGTAGTATGGGCGTATCCTACGAGCAGTACTTC	CASSMGVSYEQYF
.	.	TRBV19	TRBJ2-7	TGTGCCAGTAGTAGTTCGGGACAAGGCTACGAGCAGTACTTC	CASSSSGQGYEQYF
.	TRBD1	TRBV9	TRBJ1-1	TGTGCCAGCAGCGATGGGACAGGTTGGAACACTGAAGCTTTCTTT	CASSDGTGWNTEAFF
.	.	TRBV5-1	TRBJ2-6	TGCGCCAGCAGCTTGACTAATCTCGAGGCTCATTCTGGGGCCAACGTCCTGACTTTC	CASSLTNLEAHSGANVLTF
.	TRBD2	TRBV24-1	TRBJ2-7	TGTGCCACCAGTCCAGCGGGGGGGCAGTACGAGCAGTACTTC	CATSPAGGQYEQYF
.	.	TRBV3-1/TRBV3-2	TRBJ1-1	TGTGCCAGCAGCCAAGAGTTTGACGTGAACACTGAAGCTTTCTTT	CASSQEFDVNTEAFF
.	.	TRBV7-2	TRBJ1-3	TGTGCCAGCAGCTTTGAACGTGATGACATTATCTCTGGAAACACCATATATTTT	CASSFERDDIISGNTIYF
.	TRBD1	TRBV30	TRBJ2-3	TGTGCCTGGAGGGGGGGACAGGAGATAAAGACTAGCACAGATACGCAGTATTTT	CAWRGGQEIKTSTDTQYF
once	TRBD1	TRBV7-2	TRBJ2-7	TGTGCCAGCAGCTCAGAATCACAGGGGGTCTACGAGCAGTACTTC	CASSSESQGVYEQYF
.	TRBD2	TRBV19	TRBJ2-1	TGTGCCAGTAGGGGCCGGGGAGGGATAAGCTCCTACAATGAGCAGTTCTTC	CASRGRGGISSYNEQFF
.	.	TRBV19	TRBJ2-7	TGTGCCAGTAGTATGGGAGGACTAACCGGAACCTACGAGCAGTACTTC	CASSMGGLTGTYEQYF
.	.	TRBV25-1	TRBJ1-2	TGTGCCAGCAGTGAATATTCACAGGGCAGCTATGGCTACACCTTC	CASSEYSQGSYGYTF
.	.	TRBV5-1	TRBJ2-2	TGCGCCAGCAGCCTATTTCTTTTGAGAGGGGATAACACCGGGGAGCTGTTTTTT	CASSLFLLRGDNTGELFF
.	.	TRBV10-3	TRBJ1-1	TGTGCCATCTGGGCGGAGGGAGCTTTCTTT	CAIWAEGAFF
.	TRBD2	TRBV2	TRBJ2-1	TGTGCCAGCAGTGAAGCTAGCGGGGGGGCATTCTACAATGAGCAGTTCTTC	CASSEASGGAFYNEQFF
.	TRBD1	TRBV11-2	TRBJ2-7	TGTGCCAGCAGCTTAGGGGACAGGTTATACGAGCAGTACTTC	CASSLGDRLYEQYF
few	.	TRBV9	TRBJ2-7	TGTGCCAGCAGCGTAGGACAGTCCTACGAGCAGTACTTC	CASSVGQSYEQYF
.	TRBD1	TRBV7-2	TRBJ1-1	TGTGCCAGCAGCTTTTCTGTGGACAGGAAATACACTGAAGCTTTCTTT	CASSFSVDRKYTEAFF
.	.	TRBV2	TRBJ2-7	TGTGCCAGCAGTGATGGCGGGCTTGCCTACGAGCAGTACTTC	CASSDGGLAYEQYF
.	.	TRBV7-9	TRBJ2-7	TGTGCCAGCAGCTTTGAAGGTAATTTGCGGGACGGAATCTACGAGCAGTACTTC	CASSFEGNLRDGIYEQYF
.	.	TRBV5-1	TRBJ1-1	TGCGCCAGCAGCCCTACAGGGAACACTGAAGCTTTCTTT	CASSPTGNTEAFF
.	.	TRBV6-2/TRBV6-3	TRBJ1-2	TGTGCCAGCAGTTACTCGGGTCGGCAAACCTTC	CASSYSGRQTF
.	.	TRBV19	TRBJ1-3	TGTGCCAGTAGTATCCCGATCAGCTCTGGAAACACCATATATTTT	CASSIPISSGNTIYF
.	.	TRBV5-4	TRBJ1-3	TGTGCCAGCAGCTTCGGTGGGGGAAACACCATATATTTT	CASSFGGGNTIYF
few	TRBD1	TRBV4-3	TRBJ2-6	TGCGCCAGCAGCCCGGACAGGGCCCCGTACTCTGGGGCCAACGTCCTGACTTTC	CASSPDRAPYSGANVLTF
.	.	TRBV30	TRBJ2-3	TGTGCCTGGAGAAAGACGGGGGGCAGCACAGATACGCAGTATTTT	CAWRKTGGSTDTQYF
.	.	TRBV29-1	TRBJ2-6	TGCAGCGTTAGACACACCAGAAGCTCTGGGGCCAACGTCCTGACTTTC	CSVRHTRSSGANVLTF
.	TRBD2	TRBV27	TRBJ2-7	TGTGCCAGCAGTTACGCGTACGGGGGGGCCGCGTACGAGCAGTACTTC	CASSYAYGGAAYEQYF
.	.	TRBV7-8	TRBJ2-1	TGTGCCAGCAGCACCGGACTGTCGGCGCAGTTCTTC	CASSTGLSAQFF
.	.	TRBV7-8	TRBJ1-5	TGTGCCAGCACCGCACACCTTCCAGGGGCTAGCAATCAGCCCCAGCATTTT	CASTAHLPGASNQPQHF
.	.	TRBV19	TRBJ1-4	TGTGCCAGTAAGGGACGGCCTGCAAATGAAAAACTGTTTTTT	CASKGRPANEKLFF
.	.	TRBV30	TRBJ1-4	TGTGCCTGGAGTGGGGGCGGAGAAAAACTGTTTTTT	CAWSGGGEKLFF
.	.	TRBV12-2	TRBJ2-7	TGTGCAAGTCGCCCATCCCCGGCAGGACGGATCTACCTAGCCAAATCGGATCTCGATTACGAGCAGTACTTC	CASRPSPAGRIYLAKSDLDYEQYF